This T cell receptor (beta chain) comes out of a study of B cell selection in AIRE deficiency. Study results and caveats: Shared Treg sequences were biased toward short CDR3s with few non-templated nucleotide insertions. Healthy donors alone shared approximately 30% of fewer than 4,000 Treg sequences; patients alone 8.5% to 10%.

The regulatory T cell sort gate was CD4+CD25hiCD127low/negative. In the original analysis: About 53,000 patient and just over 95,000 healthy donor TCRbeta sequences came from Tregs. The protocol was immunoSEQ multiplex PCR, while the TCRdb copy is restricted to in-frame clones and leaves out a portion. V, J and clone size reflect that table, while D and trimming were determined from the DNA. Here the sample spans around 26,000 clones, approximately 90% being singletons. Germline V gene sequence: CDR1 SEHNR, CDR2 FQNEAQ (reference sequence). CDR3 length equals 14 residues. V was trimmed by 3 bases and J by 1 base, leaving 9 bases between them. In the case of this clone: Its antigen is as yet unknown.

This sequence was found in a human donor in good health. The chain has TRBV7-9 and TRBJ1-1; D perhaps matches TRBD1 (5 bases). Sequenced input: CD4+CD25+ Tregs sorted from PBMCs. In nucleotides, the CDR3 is TGTGCCAGCAGCTTGGGGCAGGCGAACACTGAAGCTTTCTTT. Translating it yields CASSLGQANTEAFF.